A single TCR beta chain is shown here with its context. Its specific antigen is unknown. No much larger clone exists at a distance of one base, and base qualities are not known. This sample was taken from a study of blood T cell repertoires in COVID-19 (TCRdb year 2020). About the investigation overall: For ImmuneRACE Cohort 3, a participant was defined as recovered based on two consecutive negative NP/OP PCR tests, clearance by a healthcare professional, or resolution of symptoms. The collaborator samples originated in the United States, Italy and Spain and spanned the acute and convalescent phases of COVID-19. The material from the prospective study consisted of cDNA or gDNA derived from T cells, B-cell-depleted T cells, or PBMCs. The dataset comprised deeply sampled blood TCRbeta repertoires from subjects exposed to, actively infected with, or recovered from COVID-19. A freely available public database, intended as a resource for researchers studying the immune response to SARS-CoV-2, is where the repertoires were released. Samples came from the ongoing ImmuneRACE study (first 160 participants) plus 1,254 subjects from 6 global collaborators. The sample metadata nearly always contained a de-identified subject ID, COVID-19 status, age in years and sex. Where HLA class I and class II types were available, the types were taken from metadata supplied by the sample provider, not from assay-based typing.

TCRbeta CDR3 regions were amplified from genomic DNA by means of the immunoSEQ Assay, a bias-controlled multiplex PCR. For the original study's pipeline: Nucleated cell counts per sample were estimated from amplification of reference gene primers within the assay. Sequence reads were collapsed and filtered to measure the absolute abundance of every unique TCRbeta CDR3 rearrangement. For each sample, productive Simpson clonality was calculated by taking the square root of Simpson's diversity index across productive rearrangements. What TCRdb holds here is the immuneACCESS table cut down to in-frame rearrangements. Part of the clones is not present; checked against another copy, under half of the missing clones reflect an unresolved V gene, and the others are unexplained. For V, J and clone size, that table is used; D and trimming come from the DNA. Here the sample has some 220,000 clones; 86% occur a single time. 3% to 3.5% of the sample is held by the ten biggest clonotypes.

Participants in the prospective study were enrolled through a virtual design, were aged about 18 to 100 years, and lived in some 24 United States geographic areas. In the prospective study, cohorts were assigned on the basis of participant-reported clinical history obtained from a screening survey and a study questionnaire. Each participant in the prospective study had whole blood, serum and a nasopharyngeal or oropharyngeal swab collected by mobile phlebotomists. Over a roughly 2-month period, participants in the prospective study had the option of providing additional blood draws and questionnaires. Before DNA extraction, prospective study blood samples were shipped either frozen or at room temperature. The paper as a whole reports these results and caveats: Clinical and demographic metadata were provided uncurated, with the amount varying by source and participant.

Sequenced sample: PBMCs or T cells enriched from blood (not recorded which). The TCR was taken from a woman aged 50 to 65 in a cohort exposed to, infected with or recovered from COVID-19 (not recorded which).

The sequenced DNA is TGTGCCAGCAGTGACGGACAGGGGGCGTATGGCTACACCTTC. This yields the protein CASSDGQGAYGYTF. Rearrangement joined TRBV6-1 to TRBJ1-2; TRBD1 lines up with 11 middle nucleotides. In the germline V gene, CDR1 corresponds to MNHNS and CDR2 to SASEGT. The CDR3 numbers 14 residues from cysteine through phenylalanine. The entry retains the CDR3 DNA only, 42 bases that are in frame from base 1. Trimmed from V: 3 bases; trimmed from J: 5 bases; junction bases lacking a gene match: 2.